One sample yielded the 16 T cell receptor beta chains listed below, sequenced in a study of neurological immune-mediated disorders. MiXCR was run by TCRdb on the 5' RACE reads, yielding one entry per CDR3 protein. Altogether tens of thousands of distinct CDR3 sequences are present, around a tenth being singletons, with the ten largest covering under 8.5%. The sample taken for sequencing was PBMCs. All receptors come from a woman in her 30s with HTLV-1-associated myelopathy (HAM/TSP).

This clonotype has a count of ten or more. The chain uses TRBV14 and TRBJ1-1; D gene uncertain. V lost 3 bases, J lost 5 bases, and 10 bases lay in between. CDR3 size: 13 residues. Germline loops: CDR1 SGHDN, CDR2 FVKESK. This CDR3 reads CASSQGRLTEAFF. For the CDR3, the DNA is TGTGCCAGCAGCCAGGGGAGGTTAACTGAAGCTTTCTTT.

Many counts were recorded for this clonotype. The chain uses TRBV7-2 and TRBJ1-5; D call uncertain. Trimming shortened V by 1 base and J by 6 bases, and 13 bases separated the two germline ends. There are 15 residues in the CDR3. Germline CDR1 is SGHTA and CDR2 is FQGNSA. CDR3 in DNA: TGTGCCAGCAGCTTAGTCTCCTACCTGGGTCAGCCCCAGCATTTT. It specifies CASSLVSYLGQPQHF.

The CDR3 reads CASSLHKQGLAGVTGELFF. The CDR3 bases are TGTGCCAGCAGCTTGCATAAGCAGGGCCTCGCCGGGGTCACCGGGGAGCTGTTTTTT. The gene calls are TRBV12-3 or TRBV12-4 and TRBJ2-2, with D perhaps TRBD1 or TRBD2 (5 bases each). This CDR3 has 19 residues. V gave up 6 bases and J gave up 4 bases, with 27 bases separating them.

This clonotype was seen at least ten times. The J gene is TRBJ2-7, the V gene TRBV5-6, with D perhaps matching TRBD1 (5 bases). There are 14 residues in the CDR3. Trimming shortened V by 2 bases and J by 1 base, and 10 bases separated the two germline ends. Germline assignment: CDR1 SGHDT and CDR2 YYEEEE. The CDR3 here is CASSFGRGSYEQYF. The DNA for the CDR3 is TGTGCCAGCAGCTTCGGAAGGGGTTCCTACGAGCAGTACTTC.

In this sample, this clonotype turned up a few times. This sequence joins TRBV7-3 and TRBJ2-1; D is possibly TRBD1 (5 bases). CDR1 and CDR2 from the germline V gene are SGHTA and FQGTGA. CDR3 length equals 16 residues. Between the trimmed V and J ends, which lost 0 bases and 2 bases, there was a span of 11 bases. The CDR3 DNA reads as TGTGCCAGCAGCTTAACCAGGGTGCCCCCCTACAATGAGCAGTTCTTC. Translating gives CASSLTRVPPYNEQFF.

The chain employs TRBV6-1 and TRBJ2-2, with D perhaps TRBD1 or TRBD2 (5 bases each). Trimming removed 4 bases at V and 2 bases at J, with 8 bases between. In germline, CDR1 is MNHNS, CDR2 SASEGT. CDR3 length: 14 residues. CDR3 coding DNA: TGTGCCAGCAGTGGGGACGGTAACACCGGGGAGCTGTTTTTT. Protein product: CASSGDGNTGELFF.

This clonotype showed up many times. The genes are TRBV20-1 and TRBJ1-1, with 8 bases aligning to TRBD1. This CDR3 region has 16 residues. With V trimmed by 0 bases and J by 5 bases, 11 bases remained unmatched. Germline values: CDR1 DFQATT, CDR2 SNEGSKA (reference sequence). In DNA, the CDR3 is TGCAGTGCTAGAGATCTTGGGGGCAGGGGGCGAACTGAAGCTTTCTTT. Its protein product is CSARDLGGRGRTEAFF.

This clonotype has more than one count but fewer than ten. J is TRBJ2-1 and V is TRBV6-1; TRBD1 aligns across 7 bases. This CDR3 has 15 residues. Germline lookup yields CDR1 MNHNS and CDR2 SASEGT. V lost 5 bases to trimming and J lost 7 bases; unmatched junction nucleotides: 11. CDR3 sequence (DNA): TGTGCCAGCAGTCCTGACCCGACAGGGCAGAATGAGCAGTTCTTC. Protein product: CASSPDPTGQNEQFF.

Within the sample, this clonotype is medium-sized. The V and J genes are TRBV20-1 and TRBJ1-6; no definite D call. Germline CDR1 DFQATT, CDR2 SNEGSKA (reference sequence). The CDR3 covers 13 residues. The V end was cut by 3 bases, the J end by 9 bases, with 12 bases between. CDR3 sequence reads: CSASTLEVSPLHF. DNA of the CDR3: TGCAGTGCTAGTACCTTGGAGGTTTCACCCCTCCACTTT.

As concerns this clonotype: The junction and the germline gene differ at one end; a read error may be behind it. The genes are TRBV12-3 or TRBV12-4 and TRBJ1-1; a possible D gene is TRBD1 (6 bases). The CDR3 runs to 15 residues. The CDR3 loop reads CASRIRQDMNNEAFF. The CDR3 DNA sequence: TGTGCCAGCAGAATCCGACAGGACATGAACAATGAAGCTTTCTTT.

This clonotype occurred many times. In DNA, the CDR3 is TGCGCCAGCAGCTTGGTTACAGGGGTGAACACTGAAGCTTTCTTT. Protein: CASSLVTGVNTEAFF. V gene TRBV5-1 combines with J gene TRBJ1-1; TRBD1 matches at 7 bases. The CDR3 sequence is 15 residues long. The germline V gene encodes CDR1 SGHRS and CDR2 YFSETQ. V trimming: 0 bases; J trimming: 0 bases; junction bases outside the gene matches: 2.

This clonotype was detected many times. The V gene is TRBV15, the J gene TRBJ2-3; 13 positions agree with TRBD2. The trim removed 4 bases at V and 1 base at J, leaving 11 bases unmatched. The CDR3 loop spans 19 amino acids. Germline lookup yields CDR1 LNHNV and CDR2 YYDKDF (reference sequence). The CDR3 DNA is TGTGCCACCAGCAAGCAGACTAGCGGGGGGTATGTTCGCACAGATACGCAGTATTTT. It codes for CATSKQTSGGYVRTDTQYF.

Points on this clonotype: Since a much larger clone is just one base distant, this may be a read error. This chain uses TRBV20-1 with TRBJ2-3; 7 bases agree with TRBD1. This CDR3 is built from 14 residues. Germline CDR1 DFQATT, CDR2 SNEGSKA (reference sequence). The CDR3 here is CSVRQQGDTDTQYF. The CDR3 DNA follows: TGCAGTGTTAGACAGCAGGGGGACACAGATACGCAGTATTTT.

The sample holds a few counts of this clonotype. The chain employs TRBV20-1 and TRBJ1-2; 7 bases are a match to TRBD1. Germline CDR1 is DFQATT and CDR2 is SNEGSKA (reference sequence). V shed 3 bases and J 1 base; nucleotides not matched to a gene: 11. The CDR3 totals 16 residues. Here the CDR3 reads CSARRSGQGGNYGYTF. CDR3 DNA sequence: TGCAGTGCTAGGAGAAGTGGGCAGGGGGGTAACTATGGCTACACCTTC.

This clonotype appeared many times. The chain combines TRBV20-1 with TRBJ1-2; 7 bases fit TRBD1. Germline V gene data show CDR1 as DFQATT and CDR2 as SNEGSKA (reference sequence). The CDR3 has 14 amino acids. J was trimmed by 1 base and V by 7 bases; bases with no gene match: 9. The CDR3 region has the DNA TGCAGTGGAGGACAGGTTCCTAGTAACTATGGCTACACCTTC. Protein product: CSGGQVPSNYGYTF.

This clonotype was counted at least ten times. For the CDR3, the DNA is TGCGCCAGCAGCTTGGCGGGGGGGCCTAACTATGGCTACACCTTC. Translating gives CASSLAGGPNYGYTF. The gene calls are TRBV5-1 and TRBJ1-2; possible D gene TRBD1, 6 bases. The CDR3 has 15 amino acids. The V end was cut by 0 bases, the J end by 0 bases, with 9 bases between. The germline V gene has CDR1 SGHRS and CDR2 YFSETQ.